These 22 T cell receptor beta chains came from one sample sequenced in a study of T cells in women clearing cervical HPV infection (dated by TCRdb to the late 2010s). Preparation of the library involved the immunoSEQ multiplex PCR assay. Here the immuneACCESS table is served through TCRdb, limited to in-frame sequences with V and J called. Missing clones are a known gap in these copies; in checked studies unresolved V genes cover under half, and the rest lacks a known reason. This sample's table carries roughly 50,000 clones. About a third of the sample is held by the ten biggest clonotypes. Sequencing used blood buffy coat. The origin of the receptors is a woman between 18 and 69 years old with a cervical HPV16 infection that either progressed to CIN3+ or cleared (not recorded which).

Of note for this clone: Read data end 3 residues before the CDR3 end; the end is taken from the germline J gene. The chain carries TRBV6-1 and TRBJ1-4, with no clear D. V lost 4 bases and J lost 0, with 6 bases in between. CDR3 length: 14 amino acids. Germline CDR1 and CDR2: MNHNS and SASEGT. The CDR3 loop is CASSARSTNEKLFF. The sequenced part of the CDR3 DNA is TGTGCCAGCAGTGCACGGTCAACTAATGAAAAA.

With respect to this clone: The DNA ends 3 residues before the CDR3 does, and the rest of the CDR3 is filled in from the germline J gene. The gene calls are TRBV19 and TRBJ2-5; the D gene is possibly TRBD1 (5 bases). The ends were cut back, 5 bases at V and 5 bases at J, with 18 bases in the middle. This CDR3 region has 15 residues. The germline V gene has CDR1 LNHDA and CDR2 SQIVND (reference sequence). The CDR3 DNA, read in part, is TGTGCCAGTAGTCTCGGACAAGCTATTCAGGAGACC. This sequence encodes CASSLGQAIQET. The full CDR3 is CASSLGQAIQETQYF.

Points on this clone: The read terminates 3 residues ahead of where the CDR3 ends, so the germline J gene completes it. This rearrangement joins TRBV18 to TRBJ2-7; 10 nucleotides line up with TRBD1. The CDR3 consists of 14 residues. With 8 bases clipped from V and 2 bases from J, the junction kept 6 bases outside the gene matches. Per germline, CDR1 KGHSH and CDR2 LQKENI. This CDR3 is CASGSGQGTYEQYF. CDR3 DNA (partial): TGTGCCAGCGGATCGGGACAGGGGACCTACGAG.

As regards this clone: The read falls 3 residues short of the CDR3 end, and the missing part is taken from the germline J gene. The genes are TRBV29-1 and TRBJ2-7; 7 positions match TRBD2. The germline V gene encodes CDR1 SQVTM and CDR2 ANQGSEA. This CDR3 contains 12 residues. V shed 4 bases and J 1 base; nucleotides not matched to a gene: 1. The CDR3 sequence: CSVASGSYEQYF. Incomplete CDR3 DNA: TGCAGCGTTGCTAGCGGTTCCTACGAG.

About this clone: The read terminates 3 residues before the CDR3 end, so the remaining end is supplied by the germline J gene. This chain joins TRBV13 and TRBJ2-2; possible D gene TRBD1, 5 bases. The CDR3 extends over 19 amino acids. Germline V CDR1 and CDR2: PRHDT, FYEKMQ (reference sequence). The chain's CDR3 is CASSFPRAVSLSYNSPLFF. The covered CDR3 bases are TGTGCCAGCAGCTTCCCCAGGGCGGTCTCTCTCTCCTATAATTCACCG.

As regards this clone: The sequence runs out 3 residues before the end of the CDR3; the remainder is reconstructed from the germline J gene. V is TRBV5-6 and J is TRBJ1-2; maybe TRBD1 (6 bases). Per the germline V gene, CDR1 is SGHDT and CDR2 is YYEEEE. The length of the CDR3 is 15 residues. The part of the CDR3 DNA that was read is TGTGCCAGCAGCTGGGGGGGGCACGCTCCGGGGGGC. Amino acid sequence: CASSWGGHAPGG. The full CDR3 protein is CASSWGGHAPGGYTF.

Notes on this clone: Germline is not matched at one junction end, which may reflect a read error. The read gets to within 3 residues of the CDR3 end, and the germline J gene fills in the rest. This same CDR3 is encoded by further DNA sequences in the sample. The chain employs TRBV19 and TRBJ1-3; a weak D match, TRBD1 (5 bases). This CDR3 is 15 amino acids long. Germline CDR1 and CDR2: LNHDA and SQIVND (reference sequence). The CDR3 region is CASPRPQVSGNTIYF. Partial CDR3 DNA: TGTGCCAGTCCGCGTCCACAGGTTTCAGGAAACACA. Full variable domain (outside the CDR3, taken from reference TRBV19 and TRBJ1-3): DGGITQSPKYLFRKEGQNVTLSCEQNLNHDAMYWYRQDPGQGLRLIYYSQIVNDFQKGDIAEGYSVSREKKESFPLTVTSAQKNPTAFYLCASPRPQVSGNTIYFGEGSWLTVV.

Turning to this clone: The read finishes 3 residues shy of the CDR3 end, and the germline J gene is used to complete it. J is TRBJ2-7 and V is TRBV6-2 or TRBV6-3, with D maybe TRBD2 (5 bases). V gave up 5 bases and J gave up 1 base, with 9 bases separating them. CDR3 length equals 13 residues. The germline V gene encodes CDR1 MNHEY and CDR2 SVGEGT. This CDR3 is CASSADLSYEQYF. Incomplete CDR3 DNA: TGTGCCAGCAGTGCGGACTTATCCTACGAG.

On this clone itself: The CDR3 end falls 3 residues outside the read, so it is completed with the germline J gene. The rearrangement uses TRBV19 and TRBJ2-7; D may be TRBD1 (5 bases). The germline gives CDR1 LNHDA, CDR2 SQIVND (reference sequence). With 6 bases removed from V and 5 bases from J, the gap between germline ends came to 14 bases. The CDR3 loop spans 13 amino acids. CDR3 DNA, as far as it was read: TGTGCCAGTAGCCCCCGGGCAGGGAACGAG. Amino acids: CASSPRAGNE. The full-length CDR3 reads as CASSPRAGNEQYF.

With respect to this clone: The CDR3 extends 3 residues past the end of the read, so its final part is completed from the germline J gene. The chain has TRBV10-3 and TRBJ2-7; 11 nucleotides agree with TRBD2. The CDR3 has 14 residues. V lost 10 bases and J lost 4; bases outside the gene matches: 9. From germline, CDR1 is ENHRY and CDR2 SYGVKD. CDR3 DNA, as far as it was read: TGTGCCACCGTGACTAGCGGGAAGTTTTACGAG. Its translation is CATVTSGKFYE. The full CDR3 protein is CATVTSGKFYEQYF.

Points on this clone: The CDR3 end is not reached by the read, which stops 3 residues before it; the germline J gene fills it in. This rearrangement joins TRBV7-2 to TRBJ2-1, with 11 bases identical to TRBD2. The germline V gene has CDR1 SGHTA and CDR2 FQGNSA. The V segment lost 4 bases and the J segment 3 bases; nucleotides outside the gene matches: 2. The CDR3 contains 15 residues. Incomplete CDR3 DNA: TGTGCCAGCAGCTCTAGCGGGGGGCGCTACAATGAG. Protein product: CASSSSGGRYNE. In full, the CDR3 reads CASSSSGGRYNEQFF. Together with reference TRBV7-2 and TRBJ2-1, the CDR3 gives the full variable domain: GAGVSQSPSNKVTEKGKDVELRCDPISGHTALYWYRQSLGQGLEFLIYFQGNSAPDKSGLPSDRFSAERTGGSVSTLTIQRTQQEDSAVYLCASSSSGGRYNEQFFGPGTRLTVL.

Comments on this clone: The read finishes 3 residues shy of the CDR3 end, and the germline J gene is used to complete it. The chain links TRBV19 to TRBJ2-3; D might be TRBD2 (6 bases). This CDR3 contains 14 residues. With 0 bases removed from V and 4 bases from J, the gap between germline ends came to 8 bases. Germline assignment: CDR1 LNHDA and CDR2 SQIVND (reference sequence). The sequenced CDR3 bases are TGTGCCAGTAGTATAGACGGGGGATCAGATACG. Amino acid sequence: CASSIDGGSDT. The full CDR3 reads CASSIDGGSDTQYF.

Points on this clone: With the read ending 3 residues before the CDR3 end, the germline J gene is used to fill in that end. The genes are TRBV5-1 and TRBJ2-7, with 7 bases lining up with TRBD1. The V segment lost 1 base and the J segment 4 bases; nucleotides outside the gene matches: 11. The CDR3 has 16 residues. Germline V gene lookup returns CDR1 SGHRS and CDR2 YFSETQ. This CDR3 reads CASSLPRTQGSYEQYF. CDR3 DNA, as far as it was read: TGCGCCAGCAGCTTGCCACGCACACAGGGGTCGTACGAG.

CDR3 DNA, as far as it was read: TGTGCCAGCTCACATATTACGGATCCGGGACAGGGGGCGACTGAA. This translates into CASSHITDPGQGATE. From start to end, the CDR3 is CASSHITDPGQGATEAFF. This chain joins TRBV18 and TRBJ1-1; TRBD1 matches 12 bases. The read ends 3 residues early relative to the CDR3; the germline J gene fills the gap. V gave up 4 bases and J gave up 5 bases; unmatched junction bases: 14. CDR3 length: 18 amino acids. Germline CDR1 reads KGHSH; CDR2 reads LQKENI.

Turning to this clone: Read data end 3 residues before the CDR3 end; the end is taken from the germline J gene. The chain combines TRBV2 with TRBJ2-7; 8 bases agree with TRBD1. The junction had 8 bases not matched to a gene; V was cut back by 4 bases and J by 0 bases. This CDR3 is built from 16 residues. Per the germline V gene, CDR1 is SNHLY and CDR2 is FYNNEI. The CDR3 protein is CASSGLGQVSSYEQYF. CDR3 DNA (partial): TGTGCCAGCAGTGGGCTGGGACAGGTAAGCTCCTACGAG.

As regards this clone: The missing CDR3 end, 3 residues past where the read stops, is filled in from the germline J gene. The J gene is TRBJ2-3, the V gene TRBV20-1; 8 bases align to TRBD2. The germline gives CDR1 DFQATT, CDR2 SNEGSKA (reference sequence). The V and J ends lost 5 bases and 2 bases, in that order; junction bases with no gene match: 6. The CDR3 covers 14 residues. The sequenced CDR3 bases are TGCAGTGCTCCCATAGCGGGATCCACAGATACG. It yields the protein CSAPIAGSTDT. The full CDR3 is CSAPIAGSTDTQYF.

Concerning this clone itself: Read sequence stops 3 residues before the CDR3 end, and the germline J gene provides the missing end. The chain combines TRBV30 with TRBJ2-2; D not certain. The CDR3 consists of 13 residues. CDR1 GTSNPN and CDR2 SVGIG come from the germline V gene (reference sequence). This chain's CDR3 is CAWKPRTNEKLFF. CDR3 DNA, as far as it was read: TGTGCCTGGAAACCGAGAACTAATGAAAAG. Full variable domain (remainder filled in from reference TRBV30 and TRBJ2-2): SQTIHQWPATLVQPVGSPLSLECTVEGTSNPNLYWYRQAAGRGLQLLFYSVGIGQISSEVPQNLSASRPQDRQFILSSKKLLLSDSGFYLCAWKPRTNEKLFFGEGSRLTVL.

A remark on this clone: The missing CDR3 end, 3 residues past where the read stops, is filled in from the germline J gene. The chain couples TRBV4-2 to TRBJ2-3; D is perhaps TRBD2 (7 bases). Trimming removed 4 bases from V and 2 bases from J, with 19 bases in between. Germline CDR1 reads LGHNA; CDR2 reads YNFKEQ. This CDR3 has 17 residues. The CDR3 protein is CASSPEFGGGLTDTQYF. CDR3 DNA (partial): TGTGCCAGCAGCCCTGAATTTGGGGGGGGCCTCACAGATACG.

Turning to this clone: The read finishes 3 residues shy of the CDR3 end, and the germline J gene is used to complete it. The chain recombines TRBV6-1 with TRBJ2-1; 7 bases align to TRBD2. The length of the CDR3 is 15 residues. Germline V gives CDR1 MNHNS, CDR2 SASEGT. The ends lost 1 base at V and 6 bases at J; junction bases unmatched: 6. CDR3 DNA, as far as it was read: TGTGCCAGCAGTGAAGTTTCCGGACTAGTCAATGAG. Its protein is CASSEVSGLVNE. The whole CDR3 is CASSEVSGLVNEQFF.

Turning to this clone: The read ends 3 residues early relative to the CDR3; the germline J gene fills the gap. J is TRBJ2-2 and V is TRBV7-9, with D possibly being TRBD2 (6 bases). This CDR3 is built from 15 residues. The V gene's germline CDR1 is SEHNR and CDR2 FQNEAQ (reference sequence). Incomplete CDR3 DNA: TGTGCCAGCAGTAACCGGGACTTAACTAATGAAAAG. It is translated as CASSNRDLTNEK. The whole CDR3 is CASSNRDLTNEKLFF.

Notes on this clone: The read stops 3 residues short of the end of the CDR3; the missing end is completed from the germline J gene. This sequence joins TRBV5-6 and TRBJ1-5, with 9 bases matching TRBD1. The CDR3 covers 14 residues. Germline trimming cut 4 bases from V and 4 bases from J; bases unmatched to any gene: 3. Germline V lookup: CDR1 SGHDT, CDR2 YYEEEE. CDR3 DNA, as far as it was read: TGTGCCAGCAGCCGGGGACAGGGTAATCAGCCC. This gives the protein CASSRGQGNQP. Given in full, the CDR3 is CASSRGQGNQPQHF.

CDR3 bases read: TGTGCCAGCAGTTATGGAGGGTACCAAGAGACC. This sequence encodes CASSYGGYQET. The whole CDR3 sequence is CASSYGGYQETQYF. V and J are TRBV6-2 or TRBV6-3 and TRBJ2-5, with a possible D match to TRBD2 (6 bases). The CDR3 end is not reached by the read, which stops 3 residues before it; the germline J gene fills it in. This CDR3 is 14 amino acids long. V was cut by 3 bases and J by 0 bases, with 8 bases left in between. Germline V gene data show CDR1 as MNHEY and CDR2 as SVGEGT.